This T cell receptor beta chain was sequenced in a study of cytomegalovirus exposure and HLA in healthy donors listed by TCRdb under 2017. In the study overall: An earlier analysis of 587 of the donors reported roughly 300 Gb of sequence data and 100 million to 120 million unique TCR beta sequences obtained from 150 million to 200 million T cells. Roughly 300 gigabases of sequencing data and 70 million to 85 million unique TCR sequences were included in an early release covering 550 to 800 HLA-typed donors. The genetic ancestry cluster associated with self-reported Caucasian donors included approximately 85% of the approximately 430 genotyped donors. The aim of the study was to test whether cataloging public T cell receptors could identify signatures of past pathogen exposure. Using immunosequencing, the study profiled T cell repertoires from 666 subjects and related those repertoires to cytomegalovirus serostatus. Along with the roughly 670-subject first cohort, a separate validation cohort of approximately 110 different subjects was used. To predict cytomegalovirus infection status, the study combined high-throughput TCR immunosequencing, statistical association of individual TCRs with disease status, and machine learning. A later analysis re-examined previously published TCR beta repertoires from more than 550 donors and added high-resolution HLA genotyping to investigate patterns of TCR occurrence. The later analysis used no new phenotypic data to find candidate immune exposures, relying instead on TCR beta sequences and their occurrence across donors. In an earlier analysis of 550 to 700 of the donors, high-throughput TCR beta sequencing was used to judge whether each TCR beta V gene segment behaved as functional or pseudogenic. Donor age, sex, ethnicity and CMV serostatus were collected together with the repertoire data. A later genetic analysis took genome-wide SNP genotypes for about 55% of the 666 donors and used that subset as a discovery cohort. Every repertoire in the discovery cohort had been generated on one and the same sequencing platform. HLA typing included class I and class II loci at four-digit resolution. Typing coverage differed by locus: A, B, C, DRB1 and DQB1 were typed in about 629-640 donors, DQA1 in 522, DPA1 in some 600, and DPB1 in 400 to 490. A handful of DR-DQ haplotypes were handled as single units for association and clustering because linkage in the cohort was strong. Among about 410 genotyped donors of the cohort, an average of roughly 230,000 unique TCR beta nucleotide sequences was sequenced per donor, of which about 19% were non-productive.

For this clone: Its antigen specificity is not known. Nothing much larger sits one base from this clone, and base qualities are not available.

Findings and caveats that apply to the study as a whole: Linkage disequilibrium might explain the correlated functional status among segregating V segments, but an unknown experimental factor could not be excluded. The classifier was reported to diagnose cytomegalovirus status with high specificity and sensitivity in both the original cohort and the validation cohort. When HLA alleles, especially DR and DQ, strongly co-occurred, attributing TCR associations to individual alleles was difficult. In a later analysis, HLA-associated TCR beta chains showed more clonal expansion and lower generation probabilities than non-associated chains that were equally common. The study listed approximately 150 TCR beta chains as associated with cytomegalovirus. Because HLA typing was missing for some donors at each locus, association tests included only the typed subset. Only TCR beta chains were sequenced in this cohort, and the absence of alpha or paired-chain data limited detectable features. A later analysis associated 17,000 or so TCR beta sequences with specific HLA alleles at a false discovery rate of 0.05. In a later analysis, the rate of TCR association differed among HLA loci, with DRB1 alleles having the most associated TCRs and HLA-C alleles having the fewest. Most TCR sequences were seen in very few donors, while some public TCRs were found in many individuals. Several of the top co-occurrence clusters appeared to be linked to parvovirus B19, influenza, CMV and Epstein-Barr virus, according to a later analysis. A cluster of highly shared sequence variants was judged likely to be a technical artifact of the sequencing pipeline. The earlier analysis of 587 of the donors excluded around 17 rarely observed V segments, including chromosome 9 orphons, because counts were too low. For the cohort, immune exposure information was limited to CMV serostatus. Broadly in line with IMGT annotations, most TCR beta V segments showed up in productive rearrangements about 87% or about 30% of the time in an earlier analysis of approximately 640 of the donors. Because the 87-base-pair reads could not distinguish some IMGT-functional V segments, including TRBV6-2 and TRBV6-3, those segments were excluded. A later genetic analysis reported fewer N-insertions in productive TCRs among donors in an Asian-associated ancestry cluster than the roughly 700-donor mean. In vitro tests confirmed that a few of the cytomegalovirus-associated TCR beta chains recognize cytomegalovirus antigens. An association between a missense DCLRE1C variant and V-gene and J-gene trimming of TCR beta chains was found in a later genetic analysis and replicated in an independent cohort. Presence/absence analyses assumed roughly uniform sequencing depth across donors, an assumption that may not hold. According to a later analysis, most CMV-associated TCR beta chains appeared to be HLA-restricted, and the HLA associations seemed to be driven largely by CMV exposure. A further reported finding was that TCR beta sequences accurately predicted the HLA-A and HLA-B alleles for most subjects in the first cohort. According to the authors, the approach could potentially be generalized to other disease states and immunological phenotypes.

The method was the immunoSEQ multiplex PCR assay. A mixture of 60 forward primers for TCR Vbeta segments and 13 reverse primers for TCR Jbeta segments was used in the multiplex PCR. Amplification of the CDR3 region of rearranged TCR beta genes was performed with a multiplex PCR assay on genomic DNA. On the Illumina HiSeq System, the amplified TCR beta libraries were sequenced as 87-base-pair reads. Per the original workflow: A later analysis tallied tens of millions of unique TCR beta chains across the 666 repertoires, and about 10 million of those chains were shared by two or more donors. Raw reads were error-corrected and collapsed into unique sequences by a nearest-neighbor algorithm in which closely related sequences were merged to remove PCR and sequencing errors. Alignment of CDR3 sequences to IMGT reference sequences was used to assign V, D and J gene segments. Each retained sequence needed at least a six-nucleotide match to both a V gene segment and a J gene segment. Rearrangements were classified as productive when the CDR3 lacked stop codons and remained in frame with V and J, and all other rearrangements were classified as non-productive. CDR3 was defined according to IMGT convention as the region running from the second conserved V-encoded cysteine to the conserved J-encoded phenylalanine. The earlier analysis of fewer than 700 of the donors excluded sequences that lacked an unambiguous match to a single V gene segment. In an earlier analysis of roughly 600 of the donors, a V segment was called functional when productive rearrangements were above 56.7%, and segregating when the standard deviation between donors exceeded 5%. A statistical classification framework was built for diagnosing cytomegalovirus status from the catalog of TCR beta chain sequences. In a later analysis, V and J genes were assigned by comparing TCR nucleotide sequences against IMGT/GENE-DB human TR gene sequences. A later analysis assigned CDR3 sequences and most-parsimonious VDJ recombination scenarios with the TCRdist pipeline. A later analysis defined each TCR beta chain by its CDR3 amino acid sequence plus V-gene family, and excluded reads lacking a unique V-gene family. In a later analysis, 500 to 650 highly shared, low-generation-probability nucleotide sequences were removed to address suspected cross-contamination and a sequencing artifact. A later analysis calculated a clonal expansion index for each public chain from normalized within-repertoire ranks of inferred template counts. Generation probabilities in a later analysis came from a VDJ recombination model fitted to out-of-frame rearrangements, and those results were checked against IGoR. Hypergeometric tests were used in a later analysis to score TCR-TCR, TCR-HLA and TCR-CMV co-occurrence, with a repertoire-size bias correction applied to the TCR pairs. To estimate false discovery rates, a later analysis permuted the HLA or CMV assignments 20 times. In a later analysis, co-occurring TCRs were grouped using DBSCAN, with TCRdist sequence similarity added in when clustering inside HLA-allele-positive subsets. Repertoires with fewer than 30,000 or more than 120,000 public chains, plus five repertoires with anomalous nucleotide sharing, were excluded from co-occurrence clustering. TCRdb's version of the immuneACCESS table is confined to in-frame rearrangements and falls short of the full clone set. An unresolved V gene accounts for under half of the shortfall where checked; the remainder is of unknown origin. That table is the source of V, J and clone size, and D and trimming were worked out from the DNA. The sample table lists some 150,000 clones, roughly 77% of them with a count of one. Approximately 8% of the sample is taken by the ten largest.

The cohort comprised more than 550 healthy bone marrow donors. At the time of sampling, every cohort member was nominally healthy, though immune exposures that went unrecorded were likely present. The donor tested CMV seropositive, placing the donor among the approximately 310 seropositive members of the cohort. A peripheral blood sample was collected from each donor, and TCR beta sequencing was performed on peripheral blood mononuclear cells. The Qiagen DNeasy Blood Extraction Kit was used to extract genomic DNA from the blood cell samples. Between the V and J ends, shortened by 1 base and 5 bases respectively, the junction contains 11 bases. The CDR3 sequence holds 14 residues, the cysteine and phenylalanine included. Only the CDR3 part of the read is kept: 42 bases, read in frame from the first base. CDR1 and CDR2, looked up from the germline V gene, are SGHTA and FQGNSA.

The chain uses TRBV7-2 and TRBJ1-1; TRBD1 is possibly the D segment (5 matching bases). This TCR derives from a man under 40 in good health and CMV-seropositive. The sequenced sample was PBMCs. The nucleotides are TGTGCCAGCAGCTTAGAGGGACTGGGGACTGAAGCTTTCTTT. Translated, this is CASSLEGLGTEAFF. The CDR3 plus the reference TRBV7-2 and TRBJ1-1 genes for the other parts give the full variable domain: GAGVSQSPSNKVTEKGKDVELRCDPISGHTALYWYRQSLGQGLEFLIYFQGNSAPDKSGLPSDRFSAERTGGSVSTLTIQRTQQEDSAVYLCASSLEGLGTEAFFGQGTRLTVV.